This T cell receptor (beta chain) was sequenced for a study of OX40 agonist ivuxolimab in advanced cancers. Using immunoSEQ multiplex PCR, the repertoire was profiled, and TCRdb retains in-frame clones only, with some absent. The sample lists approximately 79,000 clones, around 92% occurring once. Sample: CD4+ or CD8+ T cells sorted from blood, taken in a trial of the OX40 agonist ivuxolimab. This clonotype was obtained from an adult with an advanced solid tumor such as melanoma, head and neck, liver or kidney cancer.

The CDR3 DNA follows: TGTGCCAGCAGCTTAGAGGCAGGGTCCAAAAACATTCAGTACTTC. It codes for CASSLEAGSKNIQYF. The V call is TRBV7-9, the J call TRBJ2-4; D might be TRBD1 (5 bases). Germline lookup yields CDR1 SEHNR and CDR2 FQNEAQ (reference sequence). V lost 1 base to trimming and J lost 2 bases, with 9 bases between them. The length of the CDR3 is 15 residues.